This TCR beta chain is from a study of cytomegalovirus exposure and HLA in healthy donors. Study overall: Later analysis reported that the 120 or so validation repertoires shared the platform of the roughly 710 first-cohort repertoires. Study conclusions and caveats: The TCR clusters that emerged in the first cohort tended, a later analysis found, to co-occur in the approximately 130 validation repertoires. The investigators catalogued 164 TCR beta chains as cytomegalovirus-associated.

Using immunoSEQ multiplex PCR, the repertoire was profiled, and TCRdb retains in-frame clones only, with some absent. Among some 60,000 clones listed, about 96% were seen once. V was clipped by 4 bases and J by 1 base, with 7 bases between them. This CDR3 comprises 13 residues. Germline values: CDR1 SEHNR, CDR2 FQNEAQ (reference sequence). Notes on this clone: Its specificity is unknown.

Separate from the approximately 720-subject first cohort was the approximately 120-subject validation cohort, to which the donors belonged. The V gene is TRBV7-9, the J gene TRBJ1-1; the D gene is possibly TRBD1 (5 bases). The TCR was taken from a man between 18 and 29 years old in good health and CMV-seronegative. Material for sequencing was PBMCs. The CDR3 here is CASSSQANTEAFF. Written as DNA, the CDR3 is TGTGCCAGCAGCTCACAGGCGAACACTGAAGCTTTCTTT.